Listed below are T cell receptor beta chains from one sample, sequenced in a study of blood T cell repertoires in COVID-19. The protocol was immunoSEQ multiplex PCR, while the TCRdb copy is restricted to in-frame clones and leaves out a portion. This table holds roughly 200,000 clones, around 87% found once. The sample was peripheral blood. These receptors were taken from a man over 45 with acute or convalescent COVID-19. CDR3s include the opening cysteine and the closing phenylalanine or tryptophan. D genes are given only for firm matches. Clone size is stated in some rows and not others, as once, few, many or a class when expanded.

abundance: .
j_gene: TRBJ1-5
v_gene: TRBV19
d_gene: .
CDR3aa: CASSSWAGIGQPQHF
CDR3nt: TGTGCCAGTAGTTCATGGGCAGGCATCGGTCAGCCCCAGCATTTT

abundance: once
j_gene: TRBJ1-5
v_gene: TRBV19
d_gene: .
CDR3aa: CASSGRVGNQPQHF
CDR3nt: TGTGCCAGTAGTGGGAGGGTTGGAAATCAGCCCCAGCATTTT

abundance: .
j_gene: TRBJ2-7
v_gene: TRBV7-6
d_gene: TRBD1
CDR3aa: CASSLVGQGAEGATKEQYF
CDR3nt: TGTGCCAGCAGCTTAGTCGGACAGGGGGCTGAAGGAGCCACCAAAGAGCAGTACTTC

abundance: few
j_gene: TRBJ2-3
v_gene: TRBV25-1
d_gene: TRBD2
CDR3aa: CASGTSGKADTQYF
CDR3nt: TGTGCATCCGGGACTAGCGGGAAGGCAGATACGCAGTATTTT

abundance: .
j_gene: TRBJ1-1
v_gene: TRBV7-2
d_gene: .
CDR3aa: CASSLNRQSEAFF
CDR3nt: TGTGCCAGCAGCCTCAACCGACAGTCTGAAGCTTTCTTT

abundance: .
j_gene: TRBJ1-5
v_gene: TRBV9
d_gene: .
CDR3aa: CASSVGERFQPQHF
CDR3nt: TGTGCCAGCAGCGTAGGAGAGCGTTTCCAGCCCCAGCATTTT

abundance: .
j_gene: TRBJ1-2
v_gene: TRBV29-1
d_gene: .
CDR3aa: CTPLKGIRANYGYTF
CDR3nt: TGCACCCCACTAAAGGGGATCCGGGCTAACTATGGCTACACCTTC

abundance: .
j_gene: TRBJ2-2
v_gene: TRBV5-1
d_gene: .
CDR3aa: CASSSGEPGELFF
CDR3nt: TGCGCCAGCAGCTCAGGGGAACCCGGGGAGCTGTTTTTT

abundance: once
j_gene: TRBJ1-1
v_gene: TRBV28
d_gene: .
CDR3aa: CASSQDTLRTEAFF
CDR3nt: TGTGCCAGCAGCCAAGACACCCTCCGCACTGAAGCTTTCTTT

abundance: .
j_gene: TRBJ2-3
v_gene: TRBV13
d_gene: .
CDR3aa: CASSIGTSTDTQYF
CDR3nt: TGTGCCAGCAGCATCGGGACTAGCACAGATACGCAGTATTTT

abundance: .
j_gene: TRBJ1-5
v_gene: TRBV7-3
d_gene: .
CDR3aa: CASSPEQGQPQHF
CDR3nt: TGTGCCAGCAGCCCGGAACAGGGTCAGCCCCAGCATTTT

abundance: .
j_gene: TRBJ1-6
v_gene: TRBV6-5
d_gene: .
CDR3aa: CASSIQGNSPLHF
CDR3nt: TGTGCCAGCAGCATCCAGGGAAATTCACCCCTCCACTTT